The 30 T cell receptor beta chains below all came from one sample that was sequenced in a study of molecular identifiers for immune sequencing clone quantification. One entry per CDR3 protein results from TCRdb running MiXCR on the PCR reads. The sample lists under 800,000 distinct CDR3 sequences, 25% occurring once. Sequences were obtained from naive CD8+ T cells from blood, with Jurkat cell RNA spiked in. The subset here: FACS-sorted CD8+CD4-CCR7+CD45RA+ naive T cells. The receptors derive from a human donor in good health. Some libraries in this study had Jurkat cell RNA spiked in.

As to this clonotype: A much larger clone differs by one base, so this may be a read error. V gene TRBV29-1 combines with J gene TRBJ2-3; maybe TRBD2 (5 bases). Germline values: CDR1 SQVTM, CDR2 ANQGSEA. The CDR3 sequence is 12 residues long. V was pared by 6 bases and J by 9 bases, with 16 bases between. The CDR3 spells CSVATIAGTQYF. As DNA, the CDR3 is TGCAGCGTCGCCACAATTGCGGGCACGCAGTATTTT.

Comments on this clonotype: A single base separates this from a much larger clone, so it may be a read error. V gene TRBV4-3 combines with J gene TRBJ2-3; unclear D gene. Germline-derived CDR1 and CDR2 are LGHNA and YSLEER. Trimming took off 0 bases at V and 2 bases at J, with 9 bases between the two ends. The CDR3 is 15 residues long. CDR3 DNA: TGCGCCAGCAGCCAAGATGAAAGCCCCACAGATACGCAGTATTTT. Amino acids: CASSQDESPTDTQYF.

V is TRBV29-1 and J is TRBJ1-2; D may be TRBD1 (6 bases). The CDR3 is 11 residues long. Germline assignment: CDR1 SQVTM and CDR2 ANQGSEA. V lost 4 bases, J lost 5 bases, and 8 bases lay in between. CDR3 amino acids: CSVVTGYGYTF. In nucleotides, the CDR3 is TGCAGCGTTGTTACAGGGTATGGCTACACCTTC.

CDR3 bases: TGTGCCAGTAGTATCGGCTCAGGGGGTTGGAATTCACCCCTCCACTTT. Amino acid sequence: CASSIGSGGWNSPLHF. V is TRBV19 and J is TRBJ1-6, with TRBD1 matching over 7 bases. This CDR3 has 16 residues. Germline V gene data show CDR1 as LNHDA and CDR2 as SQIVND (reference sequence). J gave up 7 bases and V 3 bases, and 9 bases lay outside the gene matches. The variable domain in full, completed from reference TRBV19 and TRBJ1-6, reads DGGITQSPKYLFRKEGQNVTLSCEQNLNHDAMYWYRQDPGQGLRLIYYSQIVNDFQKGDIAEGYSVSREKKESFPLTVTSAQKNPTAFYLCASSIGSGGWNSPLHFGNGTRLTVT.

This chain connects TRBV13 to TRBJ2-1, with D possibly matching TRBD1 (6 bases). Germline CDR1 is PRHDT and CDR2 is FYEKMQ (reference sequence). This CDR3 contains 16 residues. The ends were cut back, 5 bases at V and 8 bases at J, with 22 bases in the middle. The CDR3 DNA reads as TGTGCCAGCAGCCAGGTCGTGGGGGCGCGGCAACATGAGCAGTTCTTC. Encoded protein: CASSQVVGARQHEQFF.

This clonotype came up many times. The chain recombines TRBV7-2 with TRBJ2-1; D not resolved. V lost 6 bases and J 4 bases, leaving 10 bases between the germline ends. The V gene's germline CDR1 is SGHTA and CDR2 FQGNSA. This CDR3 contains 13 residues. The CDR3, as DNA: TGTGCCAGCAGTCAATCTTCGTACAATGAGCAGTTCTTC. Amino acid sequence: CASSQSSYNEQFF.

This clonotype was seen only a few times. The chain combines TRBV7-9 with TRBJ2-5, with 8 bases fitting TRBD1. In germline, CDR1 is SEHNR, CDR2 FQNEAQ (reference sequence). The V gene end was trimmed by 6 bases and the J gene end by 5 bases; junction bases not matched to a gene: 5. This CDR3 comprises 13 residues. CDR3 loop: CASRSGGWETQYF. The CDR3 nucleotides read TGTGCCAGCAGATCAGGGGGCTGGGAGACCCAGTACTTC.

This rearrangement joins TRBV20-1 to TRBJ2-7; weak D call: TRBD1 (5 bases). This CDR3 spans 15 amino acids. Deletions cut 0 bases from V and 2 bases from J, with 14 bases between. Germline CDR1 reads DFQATT; CDR2 reads SNEGSKA (reference sequence). CDR3 DNA: TGCAGTGCTAGAGAAGGGGCAGGGTCAGCCTACGAGCAGTACTTC. Translation gives CSAREGAGSAYEQYF.

This chain links TRBV19 with TRBJ2-7, with TRBD1 identical over 10 bases. CDR1 is LNHDA, CDR2 SQIVND, per germline (reference sequence). With 9 bases clipped from V and 7 bases from J, the junction kept 15 bases outside the gene matches. This CDR3 is 15 amino acids long. The CDR3 sequence: CASRTGGSYYGEQYF. The CDR3 DNA follows: TGTGCCAGCCGGACAGGGGGATCCTACTACGGGGAGCAGTACTTC.

A remark on this clonotype: A read error is possible here, since a much larger clone lies one base away. The chain has TRBV6-6 and TRBJ2-1, with 7 positions matching TRBD2. The germline V gene has CDR1 MNHNY and CDR2 SVGAGI (reference sequence). There are 13 residues in the CDR3. The CDR3 DNA is TGTGCCCGCAGTTACGTGGGAGGGAATGAGCAGTTCTTC. This translates into CARSYVGGNEQFF.

At least ten counts were recorded for this clonotype. The V call is TRBV7-6, the J call TRBJ1-6, with D maybe TRBD1 (5 bases). The CDR3 loop spans 17 amino acids. Trimming removed 5 bases from V and 4 bases from J, with 18 bases in between. The germline V gene has CDR1 SGHVS and CDR2 FNYEAQ. CDR3 amino acids: CASSPMSGGAYNSPLHF. For the CDR3, the DNA is TGTGCCAGCAGCCCCATGTCGGGTGGGGCGTATAATTCACCCCTCCACTTT.

This clonotype was observed many times. This rearrangement joins TRBV6-2 or TRBV6-3 to TRBJ2-1; 12 bases are shared with TRBD2. Germline lookup yields CDR1 MNHEY and CDR2 SVGEGT. This CDR3 has 14 residues. V trimming: 4 bases; J trimming: 8 bases; junction bases outside the gene matches: 3. CDR3 residues: CASSLGLAGYEQFF. DNA of the CDR3: TGTGCCAGCAGTTTAGGACTAGCGGGGTATGAGCAGTTCTTC.

The V call is TRBV5-8, the J call TRBJ2-5; 7 nucleotides line up with TRBD1. The CDR3 runs 14 residues. Germline-derived CDR1 and CDR2 are SGHTS and YDEGEE. Germline trimming cut 4 bases from V and 0 bases from J; bases unmatched to any gene: 3. DNA for the CDR3: TGTGCCAGCAGCACCGGGACAGACCAAGAGACCCAGTACTTC. This translates into CASSTGTDQETQYF.

The V gene is TRBV5-6, the J gene TRBJ1-1; D might be TRBD1 (6 bases). V was clipped by 4 bases and J by 3 bases, with 13 bases between them. Germline-derived CDR1 and CDR2 are SGHDT and YYEEEE. This CDR3 region has 14 residues. The CDR3 DNA reads as TGTGCCAGCAGCGGCCCACAGGGTTACACTGAAGCTTTCTTT. It translates to CASSGPQGYTEAFF.

This clonotype has more than one count but fewer than ten. The gene calls are TRBV10-2 and TRBJ1-1; 9 bases fit TRBD1. The germline V gene has CDR1 WSHSY and CDR2 SAAADI. The trim removed 2 bases at V and 7 bases at J, leaving 11 bases unmatched. This CDR3 contains 16 residues. CDR3 nucleotides: TGCGCCAGCAGTGAGGGTGCGACAGGGGGTGTGGGTGAAGCTTTCTTT. It specifies CASSEGATGGVGEAFF.

The rearrangement uses TRBV27 and TRBJ2-3, with TRBD2 matching 8 bases. The germline V gene encodes CDR1 MNHEY and CDR2 SMNVEV (reference sequence). This CDR3 region has 18 residues. V dropped 6 bases and J dropped 1; count of bases not matched to a gene: 15. CDR3 residues: CASRTGLGGHMGTDTQYF. CDR3 coding DNA: TGTGCCAGCAGAACGGGACTAGGAGGCCATATGGGCACAGATACGCAGTATTTT.

This clonotype was seen many times. The chain couples TRBV7-9 to TRBJ1-1; D ambiguous. The CDR3 length is 12 residues. CDR1 SEHNR and CDR2 FQNEAQ come from the germline V gene (reference sequence). V was trimmed by 2 bases and J by 11 bases, leaving 12 bases between them. The CDR3 sequence is CASSLQTSPAFF. The CDR3 DNA is TGTGCCAGCAGCTTACAGACCTCCCCGGCTTTCTTT.

On this clonotype itself: The CDR3 carries no conserved terminal phenylalanine or tryptophan, so it likely arises from a read error. V gene TRBV28 combines with J gene TRBJ2-3; 9 nucleotides agree with TRBD2. The CDR3 totals 19 residues. The V gene end was trimmed by 2 bases and the J gene end by 0 bases; junction bases not matched to a gene: 12. Per germline, CDR1 MDHEN and CDR2 SYDVKM. The DNA for the CDR3 is TGTGCCAGCAGTTTACCCAGCGGGAGGCCCCACCCTAGCACAGATACGCAGTATATT. Translation: CASSLPSGRPHPSTDTQYI.

The chain employs TRBV19 and TRBJ2-7; D may be TRBD2 (5 bases). The germline V and J ends were trimmed by 10 bases and 3 bases, with 16 bases remaining between them. CDR1 LNHDA and CDR2 SQIVND come from the germline V gene (reference sequence). CDR3 length: 13 amino acids. The CDR3 DNA reads TGTGCCACCTCCGAATTCGGGGTCTACGAGCAGTACTTC. Protein sequence: CATSEFGVYEQYF. The full variable domain, in which reference TRBV19 and TRBJ2-7 provide the parts outside the CDR3, is DGGITQSPKYLFRKEGQNVTLSCEQNLNHDAMYWYRQDPGQGLRLIYYSQIVNDFQKGDIAEGYSVSREKKESFPLTVTSAQKNPTAFYLCATSEFGVYEQYFGPGTRLTVT.

Comments on this clonotype: The germline gene is not matched at one end of the junction; a read error may be the cause. This chain joins TRBV7-9 and TRBJ2-7, with D perhaps matching TRBD2 (7 bases). Germline V lookup: CDR1 SEHNR, CDR2 FQNEAQ (reference sequence). This CDR3 is built from 13 residues. In nucleotides, the CDR3 is TGTGCCAGCGGCTTACTAGGGGGGGACGAGCAGTACTTC. Its translation is CASGLLGGDEQYF.

Ten or more counts support this clonotype. V is TRBV10-3 and J is TRBJ2-5; TRBD1 might be the D (5 bases). The ends were cut back, 3 bases at V and 2 bases at J, with 13 bases in the middle. There are 15 residues in the CDR3. Germline CDR1 and CDR2: ENHRY and SYGVKD. CDR3 nucleotides: TGTGCCATCAGTGATGGGGCAGGCCTACAAGAGACCCAGTACTTC. It specifies CAISDGAGLQETQYF.

This clonotype was observed a few times. The chain has TRBV11-2 and TRBJ2-5; no clear D. The V and J ends lost 6 bases and 0 bases respectively, with 8 bases between them. The CDR3 loop spans 13 amino acids. Germline V gene lookup returns CDR1 SGHAT and CDR2 FQNNGV. CDR3 loop: CASRPENQETQYF. The DNA of the CDR3 is TGTGCCAGCAGGCCGGAAAACCAAGAGACCCAGTACTTC. The full variable domain, completed using reference TRBV11-2 and TRBJ2-5, is EAGVAQSPRYKIIEKRQSVAFWCNPISGHATLYWYQQILGQGPKLLIQFQNNGVVDDSQLPKDRFSAERLKGVDSTLKIQPAKLEDSAVYLCASRPENQETQYFGPGTRLLVL.

This clonotype was seen repeatedly, ten times or more. V gene TRBV30 combines with J gene TRBJ2-6; D may be TRBD1 (6 bases). The CDR3 totals 15 residues. Germline assignment: CDR1 GTSNPN and CDR2 SVGIG (reference sequence). The V end was cut by 3 bases, the J end by 3 bases, with 12 bases between. CDR3 protein: CAWRQGLSGANVLTF. The CDR3 nucleotides are TGTGCCTGGAGGCAGGGGCTAAGTGGGGCCAACGTCCTGACTTTC.

As for this clonotype: At one end, the junction sequence differs from germline, possibly due to a read error. The rearrangement links TRBV5-3 to TRBJ2-7; TRBD2 aligns across 9 bases. TRBV5-3 is identified as an open reading frame with a role that is uncertain. The CDR3 spans 15 residues. CDR3 region: CASSFQREVPYEQYF. In DNA, the CDR3 is TGTGCCAGCAGCTTCCAGCGGGAGGTTCCCTACGAGCAGTACTTC.

This rearrangement joins TRBV30 to TRBJ2-1; tentatively, D is TRBD2 (6 bases). Germline CDR1 is GTSNPN and CDR2 is SVGIG (reference sequence). CDR3 length: 11 amino acids. V was cut by 5 bases and J by 10 bases, with 12 bases left in between. The CDR3 sequence: CAWGRGWEQFF. DNA for the CDR3: TGTGCCTGGGGGCGGGGATGGGAGCAGTTCTTC.

This clonotype was seen at least ten times. This rearrangement joins TRBV7-9 to TRBJ2-5; D is uncertain. Germline V CDR1 and CDR2: SEHNR, FQNEAQ (reference sequence). V dropped 5 bases and J dropped 4 bases, with 8 bases sitting between them. CDR3 length: 12 residues. CDR3 residues: CASSLWPETQYF. CDR3 DNA: TGTGCCAGCAGCCTATGGCCAGAGACCCAGTACTTC.

This clonotype came up many times. The genes are TRBV11-2 and TRBJ1-2, with D uncertain. The ends were cut back, 0 bases at V and 4 bases at J, with 15 bases in the middle. Germline loops: CDR1 SGHAT, CDR2 FQNNGV. This CDR3 has 16 residues. The DNA for the CDR3 is TGTGCCAGCAGCTTAGATTACGTGCCGCTATCCTATGGCTACACCTTC. Translated, it gives CASSLDYVPLSYGYTF.

The genes are TRBV5-1 and TRBJ1-1; TRBD1 is a possible D gene (5 bases). The V and J ends lost 4 bases and 1 base respectively, with 17 bases between them. Per germline, CDR1 SGHRS and CDR2 YFSETQ. The CDR3 has 16 amino acids. The CDR3 bases are TGCGCCAGCAGCCCGTGGGGGGGGACTGAGAACACTGAAGCTTTCTTT. Its translation: CASSPWGGTENTEAFF. Combining the CDR3 with reference TRBV5-1 and TRBJ1-1 gives the whole variable domain KAGVTQTPRYLIKTRGQQVTLSCSPISGHRSVSWYQQTPGQGLQFLFEYFSETQRNKGNFPGRFSGRQFSNSRSEMNVSTLELGDSALYLCASSPWGGTENTEAFFGQGTRLTVV.

In this sample, this clonotype turned up many times. The J gene is TRBJ2-2, the V gene TRBV7-9; D gene ambiguous. With 2 bases removed from V and 0 bases from J, the gap between germline ends came to 10 bases. Germline V gene data show CDR1 as SEHNR and CDR2 as FQNEAQ (reference sequence). The CDR3 is made up of 16 amino acids. This CDR3 is CASSLLTETNTGELFF. In nucleotides, the CDR3 is TGTGCCAGCAGCTTATTGACCGAAACGAACACCGGGGAGCTGTTTTTT.

V and J are TRBV7-9 and TRBJ1-1, with 7 bases lining up with TRBD1. From germline, CDR1 is SEHNR and CDR2 FQNEAQ (reference sequence). With V trimmed by 0 bases and J by 1 base, 2 bases remained unmatched. The CDR3 runs 15 residues. The CDR3 sequence is CASSLATGANTEAFF. The CDR3 nucleotides read TGTGCCAGCAGCTTAGCCACAGGGGCGAACACTGAAGCTTTCTTT. Together with reference TRBV7-9 and TRBJ1-1, the CDR3 gives the full variable domain: DTGVSQNPRHKITKRGQNVTFRCDPISEHNRLYWYRQTLGQGPEFLTYFQNEAQLEKSRLLSDRFSAERPKGSFSTLEIQRTEQGDSAMYLCASSLATGANTEAFFGQGTRLTVV.